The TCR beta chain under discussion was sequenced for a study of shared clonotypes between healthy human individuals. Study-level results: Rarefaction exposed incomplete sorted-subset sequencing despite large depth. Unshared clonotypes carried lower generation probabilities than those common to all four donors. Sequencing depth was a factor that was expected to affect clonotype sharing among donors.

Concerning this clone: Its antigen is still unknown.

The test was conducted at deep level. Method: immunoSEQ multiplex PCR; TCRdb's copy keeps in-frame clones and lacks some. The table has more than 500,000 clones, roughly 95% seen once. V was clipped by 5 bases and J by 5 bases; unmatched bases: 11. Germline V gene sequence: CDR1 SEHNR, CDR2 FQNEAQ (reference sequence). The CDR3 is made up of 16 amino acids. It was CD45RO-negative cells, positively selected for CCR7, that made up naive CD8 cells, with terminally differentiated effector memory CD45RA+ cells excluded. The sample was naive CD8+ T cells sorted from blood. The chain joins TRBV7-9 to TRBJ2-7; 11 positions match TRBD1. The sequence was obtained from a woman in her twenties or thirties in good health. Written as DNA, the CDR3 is TGTGCCAGCAGCCAACACCGGGACAGGGGGTTCCACGAGCAGTACTTC. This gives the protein CASSQHRDRGFHEQYF.